This T cell receptor (beta chain) was captured in a study of T-cell memory formation after mild COVID-19 (dated by TCRdb to the early 2020s). For context, the study as a whole: TCR sequence clusters from the two donors were largely donor specific. Two young, previously healthy adult volunteers made up the cohort, one male and one female. Longitudinal TCRalpha and TCRbeta repertoire sequencing tracked T-cell clones expanding and contracting after mild COVID-19 in a couple of donors.

Ficoll-Paque density gradient centrifugation was the method used to isolate PBMCs. Study-level results and caveats: Only two mild cases were covered in the study, and larger cohorts including severe cases with pre-infection samples were considered necessary. Contracting CD4+ clones were located mainly in the CM and EM memory subsets, whereas CD8+ clones were found to be enriched in EMRA. Some responding clones were detected in pre-infection memory, which suggested that pre-existing cross-reactive memory T cells had joined the SARS-CoV-2 response. From day 15 to 85, contracting clones showed balanced CD4/CD8 phenotypes, whereas a second wave of clones that expanded from day 15 to 37 leaned towards CD4+. The second-wave clones that peaked on day 37 were not confirmed to be SARS-CoV-2 specific.

The sequencing machine was an Illumina NovaSeq 6000. TCRalpha and TCRbeta cDNA libraries were constructed by 5'RACE with constant-segment primers, with sample barcodes and unique molecular identifiers being introduced. RNA was extracted from every sample with Trizol reagent. Libraries were amplified in two PCR steps, with a second sample barcode and Illumina TruSeq adapters added in the second step. Sequencing of the libraries was done on an Illumina NovaSeq, producing 2 x 150 bp paired-end reads. In the original analysis: Reads were demultiplexed and collapsed into UMI-guided consensus sequences with migec v1.2.7. Using mixcr v2.1.11, UMI consensuses were aligned to TRA and TRB V and J templates and then assembled into clonotypes. Clonotypes were classified as expanded or contracted when called significant by both edgeR and NoisET, with noise models trained on biological replicates. For edgeR calls, the thresholds were a false discovery rate-adjusted p below 0.01 and a log2 fold-change of 1. As an exploratory analysis of dynamics, max-normalized trajectories of the 1000 most abundant clonotypes were examined by PCA with hierarchical clustering. Each responding clone was given a CD4 or CD8 phenotype based on the CD4+ and CD8+ repertoires, which had been sequenced separately. Clones were called with MiXCR by TCRdb after fastp trimmed the public reads at Q25, and only in-frame beta chains were retained. Identical CDR3 proteins give one entry, which carries the most common genes and DNA. These V and J calls are TCRdb output, not the study's own analysis. For this sample the table gives over 40,000 distinct CDR3 sequences, of which 12% were detected only once. Of the sample, approximately 25% is held by the ten largest clones.

Only a few counts were recorded for this clonotype. What this receptor recognizes is not known. Nothing much larger sits one base from this clone, and base qualities are not available. The TCR sequence derives from a man between 18 and 35 years old who had mild COVID-19 (a few samples of this study predate the infection). The sample titles of this study are shuffled in the database, so cell type and time point are left out; the donor was told from shared clones. The sample consisted of PBMCs or a T cell subset sorted from them (not recorded which).

The nucleotide sequence is TGTGCCAGCAGGACCGGGACAGGCAGAGGGGATACGCAGTATTTT. Protein translation: CASRTGTGRGDTQYF. The sequence links TRBV2 to TRBJ2-3; TRBD1 aligns with 8 central bases. Counted from cysteine to phenylalanine, this CDR3 has 15 amino acids. The only DNA kept is the CDR3, 45 bases in frame from the first base. CDR1 and CDR2 (SNHLY, FYNNEI) derive from the germline V gene. Clipping removes 6 bases from V and 6 bases from J, with 11 as the unmatched junction base count.